A single sample gave rise to the 7 T cell receptor beta chains below, sequenced in a study of T-cell memory formation after mild COVID-19. TCRdb independently ran MiXCR on the 5' RACE reads; one entry per CDR3 protein. The data hold 250,000 to 300,000 distinct CDR3 sequences, with around a sixth observed a single time. The sequenced sample was PBMCs or a T cell subset sorted from them (not recorded which). Receptors originate from a man aged 18-30 years who had mild COVID-19 (a few samples of this study predate the infection). Cell type and time point are not known.

V gene TRBV7-6 combines with J gene TRBJ2-3; tentative D call: TRBD1 (6 bases). The CDR3 extends over 17 amino acids. The germline gives CDR1 SGHVS, CDR2 FNYEAQ. The V gene lost 2 bases and the J gene lost 2 bases, with 17 bases spanning the gap. Here the CDR3 DNA reads TGTGCCAGCAGCTTAAACGCGGGCAGGGGTCTCACAGATACGCAGTATTTT. This translates into CASSLNAGRGLTDTQYF.

This chain joins TRBV6-1 and TRBJ2-7; D gene ambiguous. The germline CDR1 and CDR2 sequences are MNHNS and SASEGT. Between the trimmed V and J ends, which lost 2 bases and 4 bases, there was a span of 6 bases. The CDR3 has 12 amino acids. The CDR3 DNA is TGTGCCAGCAGTGAATTCGGTTACGAGCAGTACTTC. Residues: CASSEFGYEQYF.

A few counts support this clonotype. The gene calls are TRBV7-2 and TRBJ2-5; 9 positions match TRBD2. Trimming removed 4 bases from V and 5 bases from J; junction bases left unmatched: 11. Germline V lookup: CDR1 SGHTA, CDR2 FQGNSA. The CDR3 is made up of 16 amino acids. The CDR3 sequence: CASSSHTGTSFETQYF. DNA for the CDR3: TGTGCCAGCAGCTCCCACACCGGGACTAGCTTTGAGACCCAGTACTTC.

The chain is built from TRBV6-5 and TRBJ2-3, with D unclear. From germline, CDR1 is MNHEY and CDR2 SVGAGI. The V gene lost 2 bases and the J gene lost 2 bases, with 8 bases spanning the gap. The CDR3 sequence is 14 residues long. Here the CDR3 reads CASSYRSNTDTQYF. The DNA of the CDR3 is TGTGCCAGCAGTTACCGATCTAACACAGATACGCAGTATTTT.

This clonotype has just a few counts. This chain links TRBV28 with TRBJ1-6; D gene uncertain. Germline V gene sequence: CDR1 MDHEN, CDR2 SYDVKM. The CDR3 covers 13 residues. V dropped 5 bases and J dropped 8 bases, with 10 bases sitting between them. CDR3 sequence (DNA): TGTGCCAGCAGTCCCGATCTAGATTCACCCCTCCACTTT. It is translated as CASSPDLDSPLHF.

In its sample, this clonotype was seen a few times. The CDR3 here is CSAPPRRGGASGEQFF. In DNA, the CDR3 is TGCAGTGCCCCCCCTCGACGCGGGGGGGCCTCTGGCGAGCAGTTCTTC. This chain joins TRBV20-1 and TRBJ2-1, with TRBD2 identical over 9 bases. The CDR3 extends over 16 amino acids. CDR1 and CDR2 from the germline V gene are DFQATT and SNEGSKA (reference sequence). V dropped 6 bases and J dropped 10; count of bases not matched to a gene: 19.

The chain carries TRBV7-2 and TRBJ2-2; D is uncertain. V lost 2 bases and J lost 1, with 5 bases in between. The CDR3 is 14 amino acids. The germline V gene encodes CDR1 SGHTA and CDR2 FQGNSA. The CDR3 DNA reads as TGTGCCAGCAGCTTAAGCAAGAACACCGGGGAGCTGTTTTTT. It yields the protein CASSLSKNTGELFF. Combining the CDR3 with reference TRBV7-2 and TRBJ2-2 gives the whole variable domain GAGVSQSPSNKVTEKGKDVELRCDPISGHTALYWYRQSLGQGLEFLIYFQGNSAPDKSGLPSDRFSAERTGGSVSTLTIQRTQQEDSAVYLCASSLSKNTGELFFGEGSRLTVL.